Listed below are T cell receptor beta chains from one sample, sequenced in a study of T cell responses to AZD1222 COVID-19 vaccine. TCRdb's copy holds only in-frame clones and misses some; the assay was immunoSEQ multiplex PCR. The sample has 95,000 to 150,000 clones, about nine tenths seen once; the top ten hold approximately 7.9%. The sequences come from peripheral blood, collected 28 days after the second AZD1222 dose. These receptors originate from an adult who received the AZD1222 COVID-19 vaccine. Both conserved end residues are part of each CDR3. The order of the fields is J gene, V gene, clone size, D gene, CDR3 DNA, CDR3 protein. A D gene is named only where the DNA matches it firmly. The size of a clone is reported for some rows only, either as once, few or many, or as a class for expanded clones.

J gene: TRBJ2-4; V gene: TRBV28; clone size: -; D gene: TRBD1; CDR3 DNA: TGTGCCAGCGGCTCGGGGACAGTAGCCAAAAACATTCAGTACTTC; CDR3 protein: CASGSGTVAKNIQYF
J gene: TRBJ2-1; V gene: TRBV5-1; clone size: -; D gene: -; CDR3 DNA: TGCGCCAGCAGCTTATCAGAGGGCTCTACCTACAATGAGCAGTTCTTC; CDR3 protein: CASSLSEGSTYNEQFF
J gene: TRBJ1-5; V gene: TRBV5-1; clone size: -; D gene: TRBD1; CDR3 DNA: TGCGCCAGCAGCTTGTACGCAGGGGGCGGTCAGCCCCAGCATTTT; CDR3 protein: CASSLYAGGGQPQHF
J gene: TRBJ1-6; V gene: TRBV11-2; clone size: -; D gene: -; CDR3 DNA: TGTGCCAGCAGCTTAGATCGCACCAATAATTCACCCCTCCACTTT; CDR3 protein: CASSLDRTNNSPLHF
J gene: TRBJ2-7; V gene: TRBV2; clone size: -; D gene: TRBD1; CDR3 DNA: TGTGCCAGTTTACCGGGACAGGGGAATTACGAGCAGTACTTC; CDR3 protein: CASLPGQGNYEQYF
J gene: TRBJ1-5; V gene: TRBV24-1; clone size: once; D gene: TRBD1; CDR3 DNA: TGTGCCACCAGTGACCCCGGCCAGGGGGCTCAGGCCCAGCATTTT; CDR3 protein: CATSDPGQGAQAQHF
J gene: TRBJ1-1; V gene: TRBV19; clone size: -; D gene: -; CDR3 DNA: TGTGCCTCCCAAAGAGAGTACACTGAAGCTTTCTTT; CDR3 protein: CASQREYTEAFF
J gene: TRBJ2-5; V gene: TRBV28; clone size: -; D gene: -; CDR3 DNA: TGTGCCAGCAGCCCAGCGGCAGGGGAGGAAGAGACCCAGTACTTC; CDR3 protein: CASSPAAGEEETQYF
J gene: TRBJ1-5; V gene: TRBV15; clone size: -; D gene: TRBD1; CDR3 DNA: TGTGCCACCAGCACAGACAGGGGGTATCAGCCCCAGCATTTT; CDR3 protein: CATSTDRGYQPQHF
J gene: TRBJ1-5; V gene: TRBV19; clone size: -; D gene: -; CDR3 DNA: TGTGCCAGTAGTATAGATTTAGCGCACAGGGCGGTTGGGCAGCCCCAGCATTTT; CDR3 protein: CASSIDLAHRAVGQPQHF
J gene: TRBJ2-5; V gene: TRBV29-1; clone size: -; D gene: TRBD1; CDR3 DNA: TGCAGCGCCAGGACAGGGACGATGGAGACCCAGTACTTC; CDR3 protein: CSARTGTMETQYF
J gene: TRBJ2-1; V gene: TRBV2; clone size: -; D gene: TRBD2; CDR3 DNA: TGTGCCAGCAGTGAAAGTGGGCTAGCGGGGATCTACAATGAGCAGTTCTTC; CDR3 protein: CASSESGLAGIYNEQFF
J gene: TRBJ2-2; V gene: TRBV5-1; clone size: -; D gene: TRBD2; CDR3 DNA: TGCGCCAGCAGCGGACTAGCGGGAAAGGGCGGGGAGCTGTTTTTT; CDR3 protein: CASSGLAGKGGELFF
J gene: TRBJ1-6; V gene: TRBV27; clone size: -; D gene: -; CDR3 DNA: TGTGCCAGCAGTTTATCGTTAGCAGGGGTAATTTCACCCCTCCACTTT; CDR3 protein: CASSLSLAGVISPLHF
J gene: TRBJ2-2; V gene: TRBV6-2/TRBV6-3; clone size: -; D gene: -; CDR3 DNA: TGTGCCAGCACCCCCCCAGGCAGGGGAAAAACCGGGGAGCTGTTTTTT; CDR3 protein: CASTPPGRGKTGELFF
J gene: TRBJ2-3; V gene: TRBV20-1; clone size: -; D gene: TRBD2; CDR3 DNA: TGCAGTGCTAGTCGGCTAGCGGGGATAAGCACAGATACGCAGTATTTT; CDR3 protein: CSASRLAGISTDTQYF
J gene: TRBJ1-2; V gene: TRBV10-3; clone size: -; D gene: -; CDR3 DNA: TGTGCCATCAATCCGACAGGTATTAACTATGGCTACACCTTC; CDR3 protein: CAINPTGINYGYTF
J gene: TRBJ1-4; V gene: TRBV6-6; clone size: -; D gene: -; CDR3 DNA: TGTGCCAGCATCAAGGGGGATAATGAAAAACTGTTTTTT; CDR3 protein: CASIKGDNEKLFF
J gene: TRBJ2-7; V gene: TRBV3-1/TRBV3-2; clone size: -; D gene: -; CDR3 DNA: TGTGCCAGCAGCCAAGGGTGGGGGAGAATTTACGAGCAGTACTTC; CDR3 protein: CASSQGWGRIYEQYF
J gene: TRBJ2-5; V gene: TRBV19; clone size: -; D gene: TRBD2; CDR3 DNA: TGTGCCAGTAGCCTGAGATCGGGGGGAGGGTATGAGACCCAGTACTTC; CDR3 protein: CASSLRSGGGYETQYF
J gene: TRBJ2-7; V gene: TRBV11-2; clone size: -; D gene: -; CDR3 DNA: TGTGCCAGCAGCTTACCGGAGGAGCCCTACGAGCAGTACTTC; CDR3 protein: CASSLPEEPYEQYF
J gene: TRBJ1-5; V gene: TRBV28; clone size: -; D gene: -; CDR3 DNA: TGTGCCAGCAGCACACACGGCGATTACAATCAGCCCCAGCATTTT; CDR3 protein: CASSTHGDYNQPQHF
J gene: TRBJ1-3; V gene: TRBV3-1/TRBV3-2; clone size: -; D gene: -; CDR3 DNA: TGTGCCAGCAGCCATCCCCGGGGCTCGGGAAACACCATATATTTT; CDR3 protein: CASSHPRGSGNTIYF
J gene: TRBJ1-5; V gene: TRBV5-1; clone size: -; D gene: -; CDR3 DNA: TGCGCCAGCAGCTCCGGGTTAAACAATCAGCCCCAGCATTTT; CDR3 protein: CASSSGLNNQPQHF